This T cell receptor (beta chain) was found in a study of shared clonotypes between healthy human individuals. Overall study: Samples came from a couple of female and a few male donors aged 18 to 49. General study points: Depth was large, yet rarefaction showed that sorted-subset sequencing was incomplete. Clonotypes shared by all four sorted-subset donors had higher generation probabilities than non-shared clonotypes.

Some clones are missing from TCRdb's copy, which holds only in-frame ones; the method was immunoSEQ multiplex PCR. The data show hundreds of thousands of clones, around 96% seen once. CD45RO-negative, CCR7-selected cells formed the naive CD8 fraction, which excluded terminally differentiated effector memory CD45RA+ cells. Recent vaccinations or acute infections were absent in the healthy HIV-negative adult donors. Comments on this clone: Its antigen is as yet unknown.

The sequence was collected from a woman between 25 and 40 years old in good health. Sample: naive CD8+ T cells sorted from blood.

The CDR3 region is CASSPARSPYEQYF. The DNA for the CDR3 is TGTGCCAGCAGCCCGGCGAGATCCCCCTACGAGCAGTACTTC. The chain uses TRBV9 and TRBJ2-7; D unresolved. This CDR3 spans 14 amino acids. V was shortened by 4 bases and J by 2 bases, with 13 bases between the two germline ends. Germline CDR1 SGDLS, CDR2 YYNGEE. Combining the CDR3 with reference TRBV9 and TRBJ2-7 gives the whole variable domain DSGVTQTPKHLITATGQRVTLRCSPRSGDLSVYWYQQSLDQGLQFLIQYYNGEERAKGNILERFSAQQFPDLHSELNLSSLELGDSALYFCASSPARSPYEQYFGPGTRLTVT.